Shown below are 15 T cell receptor beta chains from a single sample sequenced in a study of CD4 T cells in relation to SARS-CoV-2 and coronaviruses. No cognate antigen is known for these TCRs. CD4+ T cells from unexposed donors were obtained before the COVID-19 pandemic (2011-2018). CD4+ T cells were isolated from the cells after roughly 11 days of culture. Repertoires were generated with immunoSEQ multiplex PCR, while TCRdb's copy carries only in-frame clones and drops some. Of around 25,000 clones detected, approximately 82% appear once; the ten largest clones hold 29%. Sample: CD4+ T cells from PBMCs, cultured in vitro. All receptors come from a human donor in good health.

This clone has only a few counts. Written as DNA, the CDR3 is TGTGCCAGCAGCTTAGGGGAAGGGGACTCCCGCCCGGGTGAGCAGTTCTTC. The encoded protein is CASSLGEGDSRPGEQFF. The chain is built from TRBV13 and TRBJ2-1, with D maybe TRBD2 (6 bases). This CDR3 has 17 amino acids. The V and J ends lost 0 bases and 9 bases respectively, with 21 bases between them. CDR1 is PRHDT and CDR2 is FYEKMQ in the germline V gene (reference sequence).

The rearrangement uses TRBV6-5 and TRBJ1-1; 8 bases agree with TRBD1. Germline V gene sequence: CDR1 MNHEY, CDR2 SVGAGI. With V trimmed by 11 bases and J by 0 bases, 2 bases remained unmatched. The CDR3 contains 12 residues. CDR3 loop: CALGQVNTEAFF. CDR3 sequence (DNA): TGTGCCCTGGGACAGGTGAACACTGAAGCTTTCTTT.

The chain joins TRBV19 to TRBJ1-5, with D perhaps TRBD1 (5 bases). The germline V and J ends were trimmed by 3 bases and 0 bases, with 9 bases remaining between them. The CDR3 length is 15 residues. Germline assignment: CDR1 LNHDA and CDR2 SQIVND (reference sequence). CDR3 coding DNA: TGTGCCAGTAGTATCCGGGGGGATAGCAATCAGCCCCAGCATTTT. This sequence encodes CASSIRGDSNQPQHF.

V and J are TRBV4-1 and TRBJ2-7, with 8 bases lining up with TRBD1. The CDR3 has 13 residues. V gave up 2 bases and J gave up 9 bases; unmatched junction bases: 6. CDR1 and CDR2 from the germline V gene are MGHRA and YSYEKL. The CDR3 region has the DNA TGCGCCAGCAGCCAACCGGGACAGGTCGGGCAGTACTTC. It encodes CASSQPGQVGQYF.

V usage is TRBV19 and J usage is TRBJ1-3; no clear D gene. CDR3 length equals 13 residues. V was shortened by 3 bases and J by 2 bases, with 5 bases between the two germline ends. CDR1 and CDR2 (germline): LNHDA, SQIVND (reference sequence). CDR3 nucleotide sequence: TGTGCCAGTAGTATCAATCCTGGAAACACCATATATTTT. This codes for CASSINPGNTIYF.

V gene TRBV30 combines with J gene TRBJ2-1; no clear D. There are 14 residues in the CDR3. CDR1 and CDR2 (germline): GTSNPN, SVGIG (reference sequence). Trimming took off 4 bases at V and 0 bases at J, with 10 bases between the two ends. The CDR3 here is CAWTAVSSYNEQFF. CDR3 nucleotides: TGTGCCTGGACTGCGGTTAGCTCCTACAATGAGCAGTTCTTC.

J is TRBJ2-7 and V is TRBV5-3; D may match TRBD1 or TRBD2 (5 bases each). TRBV5-3 is an open reading frame, and its role is uncertain. CDR3 length: 14 amino acids. Between the trimmed V and J ends, which lost 6 bases and 9 bases, there was a span of 22 bases. CDR3 residues: CARTSSSGTAAQYF. The DNA for the CDR3 is TGTGCCAGAACCTCGAGTAGTGGGACGGCGGCGCAGTACTTC.

This clone was observed a few times. V usage is TRBV5-3 and J usage is TRBJ2-1; D may be TRBD1 (6 bases). TRBV5-3 is marked as an open reading frame, function uncertain. CDR3 size: 15 residues. The V gene lost 4 bases and the J gene lost 0 bases, with 11 bases spanning the gap. The DNA for the CDR3 is TGTGCCAGAAGCATACAGGGAAGCTCCTACAATGAGCAGTTCTTC. It is translated as CARSIQGSSYNEQFF.

The rearrangement uses TRBV19 and TRBJ1-6; perhaps TRBD1 as D (5 bases). Trimming removed 7 bases from V and 5 bases from J, with 9 bases in between. Germline values: CDR1 LNHDA, CDR2 SQIVND (reference sequence). The CDR3 extends over 13 amino acids. CDR3 residues: CASKTDNNSPLHF. In nucleotides, the CDR3 is TGTGCCAGTAAGACAGACAATAATTCACCCCTCCACTTT.

This chain connects TRBV14 to TRBJ1-1; 11 bases fit TRBD1. Germline V gene lookup returns CDR1 SGHDN and CDR2 FVKESK. V lost 3 bases, J lost 10 bases, and 10 bases stayed unmatched. The CDR3 consists of 15 residues. CDR3 coding DNA: TGTGCCAGCAGCCAGAGGGAGGACAGGGGGCGTCGAGCTTTCTTT. Residues: CASSQREDRGRRAFF.

The gene calls are TRBV19 and TRBJ1-4; D is possibly TRBD1 (5 bases). V was cut by 0 bases and J by 3 bases, with 14 bases left in between. This CDR3 comprises 17 residues. CDR1 and CDR2 (germline): LNHDA, SQIVND (reference sequence). CDR3 nucleotides: TGTGCCAGTAGTATAGATGGATCAGGGCTTTCTAATGAAAAACTGTTTTTT. Amino acid sequence: CASSIDGSGLSNEKLFF.

The chain is built from TRBV19 and TRBJ2-7, with 11 bases matching TRBD1. Germline CDR1 is LNHDA and CDR2 is SQIVND (reference sequence). Losses at the gene ends were 2 bases for V and 2 bases for J; bases not matched to a gene: 2. The CDR3 contains 15 residues. In DNA, the CDR3 is TGTGCCAGTAGTATAATGGGACAGGGGGCCTACGAGCAGTACTTC. Amino acids: CASSIMGQGAYEQYF. Variable domain in full (rest from reference TRBV19 and TRBJ2-7): DGGITQSPKYLFRKEGQNVTLSCEQNLNHDAMYWYRQDPGQGLRLIYYSQIVNDFQKGDIAEGYSVSREKKESFPLTVTSAQKNPTAFYLCASSIMGQGAYEQYFGPGTRLTVT.

The chain is built from TRBV28 and TRBJ2-7; D is tentatively TRBD1 or TRBD2 (5 bases each). The V end lost 6 bases, the J end lost 3 bases, and 9 bases lay between the germline ends. The germline gives CDR1 MDHEN, CDR2 SYDVKM. This CDR3 is 12 amino acids long. The CDR3 coding sequence is TGTGCCAGCAGAGGGACCTTCTACGAGCAGTACTTC. Amino acids: CASRGTFYEQYF.

The chain employs TRBV19 and TRBJ1-2; 7 bases are a match to TRBD1. V lost 3 bases and J lost 8; bases outside the gene matches: 9. Germline lookup yields CDR1 LNHDA and CDR2 SQIVND (reference sequence). This CDR3 contains 14 residues. This CDR3 is CASSILGQMEGYTF. The DNA of the CDR3 is TGTGCCAGTAGTATTCTGGGACAGATGGAGGGCTACACCTTC.

This clone showed up just a few times. The chain uses TRBV10-3 and TRBJ2-7; the D is unclear. The germline V gene encodes CDR1 ENHRY and CDR2 SYGVKD. The CDR3 contains 14 residues. The V end lost 6 bases, the J end lost 2 bases, and 14 bases lay between the germline ends. In nucleotides, the CDR3 is TGTGCCATCAGCCCTTCGACACAAACCTACGAGCAGTACTTC. Translation gives CAISPSTQTYEQYF.